This T cell receptor beta chain was sequenced for a study of T cell changes during pregnancy in multiple sclerosis. The V gene end was trimmed by 3 bases and the J gene end by 7 bases; junction bases not matched to a gene: 3. CDR1 and CDR2 from the germline V gene are SGHTA and FQGNSA. The CDR3 extends over 15 amino acids. TCRdb's table, derived via immunoSEQ multiplex PCR, lists solely in-frame clones and lacks some. The sample gives under 85,000 clones, approximately 90% of which show up once; around 0.22% is in the top ten. The V and J genes are TRBV7-2 and TRBJ2-7; 16 bases fit TRBD2. This material consisted of CD4+ T cells from peripheral blood mononuclear cells, taken before pregnancy. The source is a female donor with multiple sclerosis, enrolled in a pregnancy study. CDR3 amino acids: CASSLGLAGGREQYF. The CDR3 nucleotides are TGTGCCAGCAGCTTGGGACTAGCGGGGGGGAGGGAGCAGTACTTC.